This passage covers 29 T cell receptor beta chains from one sample sequenced in a study of blood T cells in healthy people across ages. Through a sample-barcoded 5' primer and a J-beta primer mix, a second PCR was run for roughly 6 to 11 cycles. TCRdb redid the calling of the 5' RACE reads with MiXCR, one entry per CDR3 protein. The sample shows 700,000 to 950,000 distinct CDR3 sequences, about 62% of them seen only once. Sequencing was done on a sample of blood. These receptors were taken from a man younger than 45 in good health.

This chain uses TRBV6-2 or TRBV6-3 with TRBJ2-1; D is perhaps TRBD2 (6 bases). The germline CDR1 and CDR2 sequences are MNHEY and SVGEGT. The CDR3 spans 15 residues. V lost 0 bases and J 0 bases, leaving 6 bases between the germline ends. CDR3 amino acids: CASSYSTSSYNEQFF. The CDR3 bases are TGTGCCAGCAGTTACTCGACTAGCTCCTACAATGAGCAGTTCTTC.

This clonotype was counted between two and nine times. V usage is TRBV10-3 and J usage is TRBJ2-5, with D possibly being TRBD1 (5 bases). Between the trimmed V and J ends, which lost 9 bases and 2 bases, there was a span of 10 bases. This CDR3 spans 12 amino acids. Germline values: CDR1 ENHRY, CDR2 SYGVKD. The CDR3 DNA follows: TGTGCCATTAGCAGGGAACAAGAGACCCAGTACTTC. This gives the protein CAISREQETQYF.

This sequence joins TRBV28 and TRBJ2-2; no clear D gene. The germline V gene has CDR1 MDHEN and CDR2 SYDVKM. V was clipped by 4 bases and J by 1 base, with 10 bases between them. This CDR3 region has 15 residues. In DNA, the CDR3 is TGTGCCAGCAGTTCCCCTGGAGTGAACACCGGGGAGCTGTTTTTT. Amino acid sequence: CASSSPGVNTGELFF.

The chain combines TRBV6-5 with TRBJ2-5; D gene ambiguous. The germline V gene has CDR1 MNHEY and CDR2 SVGAGI. The CDR3 covers 13 residues. The V and J ends lost 2 bases and 1 base respectively, with 5 bases between them. Here the CDR3 reads CASSYAVQETQYF. The CDR3 DNA sequence: TGTGCCAGCAGTTACGCGGTCCAAGAGACCCAGTACTTC.

The genes are TRBV9 and TRBJ2-3, with D perhaps TRBD1 or TRBD2 (6 bases each). Germline-derived CDR1 and CDR2 are SGDLS and YYNGEE. V was shortened by 3 bases and J by 6 bases, with 23 bases between the two germline ends. This CDR3 has 17 residues. CDR3 in DNA: TGTGCCAGCAGCGCTCCTGTCACAGGGCAAGGGGGGGATACGCAGTATTTT. Encoded protein: CASSAPVTGQGGDTQYF.

The chain is built from TRBV7-2 and TRBJ2-4, with TRBD1 as a possible D gene (5 bases). Looked up from germline, CDR1 is SGHTA and CDR2 is FQGNSA. The CDR3 extends over 16 amino acids. Between the trimmed V and J ends, which lost 1 base and 6 bases, there was a span of 16 bases. The DNA of the CDR3 is TGTGCCAGCAGCTTAGTATTTTCGGGTACAGGAAACATTCAGTACTTC. Its translation is CASSLVFSGTGNIQYF. Supplemented by reference TRBV7-2 and TRBJ2-4, the full variable domain reads GAGVSQSPSNKVTEKGKDVELRCDPISGHTALYWYRQSLGQGLEFLIYFQGNSAPDKSGLPSDRFSAERTGGSVSTLTIQRTQQEDSAVYLCASSLVFSGTGNIQYFGAGTRLSVL.

V is TRBV7-2 and J is TRBJ2-5; 10 bases agree with TRBD1. Unmatched junction bases numbered 13, after V lost 4 bases and J lost 11 bases. This CDR3 is built from 15 residues. CDR1 and CDR2 (germline): SGHTA, FQGNSA. The CDR3 sequence is CASSSAGQGFEEQYF. The CDR3 DNA follows: TGTGCCAGCAGCTCGGCGGGACAGGGGTTTGAAGAGCAGTACTTC.

The chain combines TRBV7-2 with TRBJ2-5, with 9 positions matching TRBD1. The assigned J gene may be wrong: the sequence end matches TRBJ2-4 better. This CDR3 contains 15 residues. Germline CDR1 reads SGHTA; CDR2 reads FQGNSA. CDR3 nucleotides: TGTGCCAGCAGCTTATCGGGACAGGGTCTAAACATTCAGTACTTC. Its protein product is CASSLSGQGLNIQYF.

V and J are TRBV29-1 and TRBJ2-7; perhaps TRBD2 as D (6 bases). The J call is in doubt because the DNA end fits TRBJ2-5 better. From germline, CDR1 is SQVTM and CDR2 ANQGSEA. CDR3 length: 14 residues. CDR3 protein: CSVGSLSGEETQYF. CDR3 nucleotides: TGCAGCGTTGGGTCATTGTCGGGAGAAGAGACCCAGTACTTC.

This clonotype was recorded only once. The chain uses TRBV7-2 and TRBJ2-3; TRBD2 might be the D (5 bases). CDR1 and CDR2 from the germline V gene are SGHTA and FQGNSA. The CDR3 extends over 15 amino acids. Trimming stripped 5 bases from V and 4 bases from J, with 16 bases between. In nucleotides, the CDR3 is TGTGCCAGCAGCCCCCGCCCCAGCGGTCCAGATACGCAGTATTTT. This sequence encodes CASSPRPSGPDTQYF.

Points on this clonotype: A read error may account for a junction end that differs from germline. The V call is TRBV2, the J call TRBJ2-1; D is uncertain. The CDR3 spans 17 residues. CDR1 is SNHLY, CDR2 FYNNEI, per germline. This CDR3 is CASSEALRGYSYNKQFF. DNA for the CDR3: TGTGCCAGCAGTGAAGCGCTTAGAGGATACTCCTACAATAAGCAGTTCTTC.

The chain combines TRBV20-1 with TRBJ2-4; 9 bases are shared with TRBD1. The J segment lost 6 bases and the V segment lost 6 bases, leaving 6 bases of the junction unmatched. The CDR3 totals 13 residues. Germline CDR1 reads DFQATT; CDR2 reads SNEGSKA (reference sequence). The CDR3 here is CSASGQGLNIQYF. The CDR3 coding sequence is TGCAGTGCGTCGGGACAGGGCTTAAACATTCAGTACTTC.

The genes are TRBV6-6 and TRBJ2-3, with TRBD2 matching over 11 bases. Per germline, CDR1 MNHNY and CDR2 SVGAGI (reference sequence). Trimming cost V 5 bases and J 6 bases; bases outside gene matches: 7. This CDR3 has 15 amino acids. The CDR3 DNA reads as TGTGCCAGCAGTCCACTAGCGGGGGTTGCCGATACGCAGTATTTT. Its protein is CASSPLAGVADTQYF.

The chain recombines TRBV20-1 with TRBJ2-7; 13 bases match TRBD2. The CDR3 consists of 14 residues. The V segment lost 5 bases and the J segment 5 bases; nucleotides outside the gene matches: 6. Germline V gene lookup returns CDR1 DFQATT and CDR2 SNEGSKA (reference sequence). The CDR3 bases are TGCAGTGCTTGGACAGGACTAGCGGGAGACGAGCAGTACTTC. Translated: CSAWTGLAGDEQYF.

This clonotype was seen more than once but under ten times. In nucleotides, the CDR3 is TGCAGCGTCGAGGGAGGGTACTCCTACAATGAGCAGTTCTTC. Its protein is CSVEGGYSYNEQFF. The V call is TRBV29-1, the J call TRBJ2-1, with 7 positions matching TRBD2. V shed 6 bases, J shed 0 bases, and the junction held 5 bases outside the gene matches. CDR1 and CDR2 from the germline V gene are SQVTM and ANQGSEA. The CDR3 has 14 amino acids.

This clonotype came up many times. This clone may be a read error of a much larger clone one base away. The chain uses TRBV4-3 and TRBJ2-5, with D tentatively TRBD1 (5 bases). CDR1 is LGHNA, CDR2 YSLEER, per germline. The CDR3 is 13 residues long. V lost 3 bases to trimming and J lost 11 bases, with 16 bases between them. CDR3: CASSQSETQEQYF. The CDR3 nucleotides read TGCGCCAGCAGCCAGTCGGAGACACAGGAGCAGTACTTC.

This chain links TRBV6-6 with TRBJ1-1; TRBD1 matches 7 bases. The CDR3 runs 16 residues. J was trimmed by 1 base and V by 2 bases; bases with no gene match: 7. CDR1 is MNHNY, CDR2 SVGAGI, per germline (reference sequence). CDR3 protein: CASSYPGQVENTEAFF. Here the CDR3 DNA reads TGTGCCAGCAGTTACCCTGGACAGGTGGAGAACACTGAAGCTTTCTTT.

This clonotype was observed a handful of times. The chain recombines TRBV20-1 with TRBJ2-4, with TRBD1 matching over 10 bases. CDR1 and CDR2 (germline): DFQATT, SNEGSKA (reference sequence). J was trimmed by 8 bases and V by 2 bases; bases with no gene match: 6. This CDR3 spans 14 amino acids. The CDR3 loop is CSARHDRGHDIQYF. The CDR3 nucleotides are TGCAGTGCTAGACATGACAGGGGGCATGACATTCAGTACTTC.

The gene calls are TRBV7-2 and TRBJ2-7; 7 bases are shared with TRBD1. The V and J ends lost 5 bases and 1 base, in that order; junction bases with no gene match: 8. In germline, CDR1 is SGHTA, CDR2 FQGNSA. The CDR3 is 15 amino acids. CDR3 sequence: CASSPIGTASYEQYF. CDR3 sequence (DNA): TGTGCCAGCAGCCCGATCGGGACAGCATCCTACGAGCAGTACTTC.

The chain uses TRBV5-6 and TRBJ2-5; D unclear. Trimming took 6 bases from V and 4 from J, leaving 16 bases between them. CDR1 is SGHDT and CDR2 is YYEEEE in the germline V gene. The CDR3 runs to 14 residues. This CDR3 reads CASTRDGKGETQYF. The CDR3, as DNA: TGTGCCAGCACCCGCGACGGTAAGGGAGAGACCCAGTACTTC.

This chain connects TRBV6-5 to TRBJ2-7; 10 nucleotides agree with TRBD1. The CDR3 contains 14 residues. Germline V gene data show CDR1 as MNHEY and CDR2 as SVGAGI. V trimming: 10 bases; J trimming: 3 bases; junction bases outside the gene matches: 9. The CDR3 coding sequence is TGTGCCACAAAAGCCGGGACAGGGGACTACGAGCAGTACTTC. The encoded protein is CATKAGTGDYEQYF.

The sample holds a few counts of this clonotype. This chain uses TRBV29-1 with TRBJ2-4; D uncertain. The J call may be wrong; the DNA end is better matched by TRBJ2-7. This CDR3 spans 11 amino acids. Germline V gene data show CDR1 as SQVTM and CDR2 as ANQGSEA. The CDR3 sequence: CSVHILYEQYF. The CDR3 region has the DNA TGCAGCGTCCATATCCTTTACGAGCAGTACTTC.

The chain links TRBV6-5 to TRBJ2-5; D possibly corresponds to TRBD1 (6 bases). The DNA end lines up better with TRBJ2-7; the J call may be wrong. CDR1 is MNHEY and CDR2 is SVGAGI in the germline V gene. This CDR3 contains 12 residues. The CDR3 here is CASSAQGNEQYF. The DNA of the CDR3 is TGTGCCAGCAGCGCACAGGGTAACGAGCAGTACTTC.

V gene TRBV27 combines with J gene TRBJ2-7; 7 bases agree with TRBD2. TRBJ2-5 explains the end of the DNA better; the J call may be wrong. The CDR3 sequence is 15 residues long. Germline lookup yields CDR1 MNHEY and CDR2 SMNVEV (reference sequence). The CDR3 here is CASSLGTTKRETQYF. The CDR3 region has the DNA TGTGCCAGCAGCCTAGGGACTACAAAACGGGAGACCCAGTACTTC.

The chain links TRBV12-3 or TRBV12-4 to TRBJ2-4; no firm D call. The J call may not be correct, given that the DNA end is closer to TRBJ2-7. This CDR3 comprises 13 residues. The CDR3 region has the DNA TGTGCCAGCAGGGCCGAAGATTCTCACGAGCAGTACTTC. This codes for CASRAEDSHEQYF.

The V and J genes are TRBV6-5 and TRBJ2-1; 8 positions match TRBD1. The CDR3 runs 16 residues. With 2 bases clipped from V and 7 bases from J, the junction kept 10 bases outside the gene matches. The germline gives CDR1 MNHEY, CDR2 SVGAGI. The CDR3 DNA follows: TGTGCCAGCAGTTACCCGCTCCCGACAGGGGAGAATGAGCAGTTCTTC. Protein product: CASSYPLPTGENEQFF.

V gene TRBV27 combines with J gene TRBJ2-7; 10 bases agree with TRBD1. The germline CDR1 and CDR2 sequences are MNHEY and SMNVEV (reference sequence). V was clipped by 2 bases and J by 0 bases; unmatched bases: 1. The CDR3 extends over 15 amino acids. CDR3 bases: TGTGCCAGCAGTTTACGGACAGGGGGCTCCTACGAGCAGTACTTC. This encodes CASSLRTGGSYEQYF.

The J gene is TRBJ1-2, the V gene TRBV20-1, with TRBD1 as a possible D gene (5 bases). Trimming cost V 0 bases and J 12 bases, with 26 bases left between them. CDR3 length equals 16 residues. Germline-derived CDR1 and CDR2 are DFQATT and SNEGSKA (reference sequence). The CDR3 protein is CSAREVGRAHSGRHTF. DNA of the CDR3: TGCAGTGCTAGAGAGGTGGGCAGGGCCCACTCGGGTCGCCACACCTTC.

The rearrangement joins TRBV7-9 to TRBJ2-1, with TRBD1 matching over 11 bases. Germline V gene sequence: CDR1 SEHNR, CDR2 FQNEAQ (reference sequence). Trimming removed 4 bases from V and 8 bases from J; junction bases left unmatched: 19. This CDR3 spans 19 amino acids. The CDR3 here is CASSSWTGGEGRGAYEQFF. CDR3 DNA sequence: TGTGCCAGCAGCTCATGGACAGGGGGCGAAGGACGAGGTGCCTATGAGCAGTTCTTC.